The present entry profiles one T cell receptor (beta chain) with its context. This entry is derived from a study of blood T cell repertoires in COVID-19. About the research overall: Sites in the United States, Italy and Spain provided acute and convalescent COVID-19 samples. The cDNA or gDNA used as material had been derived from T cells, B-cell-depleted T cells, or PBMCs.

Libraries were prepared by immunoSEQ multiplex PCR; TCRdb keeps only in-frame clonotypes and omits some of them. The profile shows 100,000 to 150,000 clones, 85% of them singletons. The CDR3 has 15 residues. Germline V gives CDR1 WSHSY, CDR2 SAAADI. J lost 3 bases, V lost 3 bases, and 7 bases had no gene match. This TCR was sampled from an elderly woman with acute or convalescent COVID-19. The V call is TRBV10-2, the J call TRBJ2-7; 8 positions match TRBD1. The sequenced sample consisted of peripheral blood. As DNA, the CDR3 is TGCGCCAGCAGTGACACTGGGACAGGTCGCTACGAGCAGTACTTC. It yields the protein CASSDTGTGRYEQYF.